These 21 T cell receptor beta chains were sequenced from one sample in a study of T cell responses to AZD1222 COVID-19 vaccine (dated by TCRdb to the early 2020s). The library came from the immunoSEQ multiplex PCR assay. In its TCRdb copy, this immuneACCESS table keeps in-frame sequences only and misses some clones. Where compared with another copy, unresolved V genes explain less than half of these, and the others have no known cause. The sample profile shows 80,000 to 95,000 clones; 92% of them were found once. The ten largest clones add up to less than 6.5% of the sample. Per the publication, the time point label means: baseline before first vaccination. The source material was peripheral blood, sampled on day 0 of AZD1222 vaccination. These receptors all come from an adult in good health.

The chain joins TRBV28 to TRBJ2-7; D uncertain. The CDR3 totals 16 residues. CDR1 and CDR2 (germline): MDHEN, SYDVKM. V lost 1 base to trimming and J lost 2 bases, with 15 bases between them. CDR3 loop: CASSLSFRSLAYEQYF. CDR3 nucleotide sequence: TGTGCCAGCAGTTTATCCTTCCGCAGCCTGGCCTACGAGCAGTACTTC.

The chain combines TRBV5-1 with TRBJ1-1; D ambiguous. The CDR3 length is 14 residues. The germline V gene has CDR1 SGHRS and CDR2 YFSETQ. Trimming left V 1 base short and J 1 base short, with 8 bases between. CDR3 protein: CASSLNPGNTEAFF. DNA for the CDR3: TGCGCCAGCAGCTTGAATCCTGGGAACACTGAAGCTTTCTTT.

CDR3 in DNA: TGTGCCAGTAGTACGCCGGGACTAGCGGTAGATGAGCAGTTCTTC. Translated, it gives CASSTPGLAVDEQFF. The chain uses TRBV19 and TRBJ2-1; 11 bases match TRBD2. Germline trimming cut 4 bases from V and 8 bases from J; bases unmatched to any gene: 7. The germline gives CDR1 LNHDA, CDR2 SQIVND (reference sequence). This CDR3 is built from 15 residues.

CDR3 residues: CASSSTQPTVYGYTF. CDR3 sequence (DNA): TGTGCCAGCAGCTCGACCCAGCCCACCGTTTATGGCTACACCTTC. The rearrangement links TRBV27 to TRBJ1-2; no clear D gene. This CDR3 has 15 amino acids. The V gene's germline CDR1 is MNHEY and CDR2 SMNVEV (reference sequence). The ends were cut back, 6 bases at V and 5 bases at J, with 19 bases in the middle.

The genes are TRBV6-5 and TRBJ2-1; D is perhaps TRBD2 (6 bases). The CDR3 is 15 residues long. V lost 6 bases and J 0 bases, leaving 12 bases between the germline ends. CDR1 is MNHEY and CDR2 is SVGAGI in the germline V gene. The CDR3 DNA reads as TGTGCCAGCAGGAACTCCGGGGGCTCCTACAATGAGCAGTTCTTC. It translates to CASRNSGGSYNEQFF.

The CDR3: CASSLGLAGEEQFF. As DNA, the CDR3 is TGTGCCAGCAGCTTAGGGCTAGCGGGAGAGGAGCAGTTCTTC. This sequence joins TRBV11-2 and TRBJ2-1, with 10 bases aligning to TRBD2. Per germline, CDR1 SGHAT and CDR2 FQNNGV. The junction had 4 bases not matched to a gene; V was cut back by 1 base and J by 10 bases. The CDR3 covers 14 residues.

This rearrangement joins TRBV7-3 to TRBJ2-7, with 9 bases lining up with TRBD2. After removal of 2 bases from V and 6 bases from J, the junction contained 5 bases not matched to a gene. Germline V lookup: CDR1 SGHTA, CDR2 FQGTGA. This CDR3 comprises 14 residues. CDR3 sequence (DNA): TGTGCCAGCAGCTTATTGGGTAGCGGGAGCGAGCAGTACTTC. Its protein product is CASSLLGSGSEQYF.

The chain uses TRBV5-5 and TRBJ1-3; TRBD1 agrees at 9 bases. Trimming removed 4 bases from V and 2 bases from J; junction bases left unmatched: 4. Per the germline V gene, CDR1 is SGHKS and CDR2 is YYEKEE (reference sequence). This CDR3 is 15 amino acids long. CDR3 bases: TGTGCCAGCAGCCCCAACAGGGGGCCTGGAAACACCATATATTTT. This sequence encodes CASSPNRGPGNTIYF.

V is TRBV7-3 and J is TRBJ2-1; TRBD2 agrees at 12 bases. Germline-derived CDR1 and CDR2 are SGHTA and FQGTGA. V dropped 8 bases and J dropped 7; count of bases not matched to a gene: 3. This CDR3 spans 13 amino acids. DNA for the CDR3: TGTGCCAGCCGGACTAGCGGGAATAATGAGCAGTTCTTC. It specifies CASRTSGNNEQFF. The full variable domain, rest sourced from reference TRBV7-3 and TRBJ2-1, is GAGVSQTPSNKVTEKGKYVELRCDPISGHTALYWYRQSLGQGPEFLIYFQGTGAADDSGLPNDRFFAVRPEGSVSTLKIQRTERGDSAVYLCASRTSGNNEQFFGPGTRLTVL.

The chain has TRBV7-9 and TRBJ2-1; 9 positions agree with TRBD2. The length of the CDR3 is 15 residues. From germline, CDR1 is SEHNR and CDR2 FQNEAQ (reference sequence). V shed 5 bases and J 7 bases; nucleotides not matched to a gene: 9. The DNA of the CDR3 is TGTGCCAGCAGCCCTCGGTCTAGCGGGAATAATGAGCAGTTCTTC. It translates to CASSPRSSGNNEQFF.

The CDR3 protein is CSVTSGGGQPQHF. The CDR3 DNA reads TGCAGCGTTACTTCAGGGGGAGGACAGCCCCAGCATTTT. The rearrangement uses TRBV29-1 and TRBJ1-5; 7 nucleotides agree with TRBD1. Per the germline V gene, CDR1 is SQVTM and CDR2 is ANQGSEA. The length of the CDR3 is 13 residues. Trimming took 5 bases from V and 7 from J; bases not matched to a gene: 8. The whole variable domain, remainder taken from reference TRBV29-1 and TRBJ1-5, is SAVISQKPSRDICQRGTSLTIQCQVDSQVTMMFWYRQQPGQSLTLIATANQGSEATYESGFVIDKFPISRPNLTFSTLTVSNMSPEDSSIYLCSVTSGGGQPQHFGDGTRLSIL.

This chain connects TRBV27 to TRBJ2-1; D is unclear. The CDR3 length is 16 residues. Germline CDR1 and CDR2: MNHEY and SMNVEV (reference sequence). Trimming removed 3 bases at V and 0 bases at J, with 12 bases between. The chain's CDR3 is CASSLLSFDSYNEQFF. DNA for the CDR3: TGTGCCAGCAGTTTGCTATCTTTTGACTCCTACAATGAGCAGTTCTTC.

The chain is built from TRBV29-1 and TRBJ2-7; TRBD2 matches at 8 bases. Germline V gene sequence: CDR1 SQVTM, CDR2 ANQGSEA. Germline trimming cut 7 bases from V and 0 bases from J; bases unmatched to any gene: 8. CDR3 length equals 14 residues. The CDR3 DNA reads TGCAGCGCCATAGCGGGATCTTTCTCCTACGAGCAGTACTTC. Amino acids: CSAIAGSFSYEQYF.

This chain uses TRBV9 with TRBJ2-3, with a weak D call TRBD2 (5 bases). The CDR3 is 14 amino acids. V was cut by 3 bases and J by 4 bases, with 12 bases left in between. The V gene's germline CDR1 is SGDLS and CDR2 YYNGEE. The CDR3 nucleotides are TGTGCCAGCAGCGGACCTAGCACCTCAGATACGCAGTATTTT. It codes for CASSGPSTSDTQYF. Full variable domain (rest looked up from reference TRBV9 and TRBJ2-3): DSGVTQTPKHLITATGQRVTLRCSPRSGDLSVYWYQQSLDQGLQFLIQYYNGEERAKGNILERFSAQQFPDLHSELNLSSLELGDSALYFCASSGPSTSDTQYFGPGTRLTVL.

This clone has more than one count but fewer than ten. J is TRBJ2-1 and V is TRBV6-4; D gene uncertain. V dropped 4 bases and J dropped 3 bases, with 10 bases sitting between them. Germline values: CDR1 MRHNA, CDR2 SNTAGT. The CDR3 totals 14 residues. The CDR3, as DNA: TGTGCCAGCAGTGTTGAGTCCGACTACAATGAGCAGTTCTTC. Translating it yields CASSVESDYNEQFF.

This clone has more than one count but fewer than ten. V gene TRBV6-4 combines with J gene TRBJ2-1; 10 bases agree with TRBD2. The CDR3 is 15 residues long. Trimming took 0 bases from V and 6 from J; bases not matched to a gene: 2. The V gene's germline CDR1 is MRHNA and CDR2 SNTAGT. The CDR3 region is CASSDSLAGANEQFF. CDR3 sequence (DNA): TGTGCCAGCAGTGACTCGCTAGCGGGAGCCAATGAGCAGTTCTTC.

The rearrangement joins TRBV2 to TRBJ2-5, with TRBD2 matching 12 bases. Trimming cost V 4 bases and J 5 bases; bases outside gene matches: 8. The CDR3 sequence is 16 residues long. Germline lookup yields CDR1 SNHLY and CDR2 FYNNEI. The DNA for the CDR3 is TGTGCCAGCAGTGGTGCGACTAGCGGGAGTTTTGAGACCCAGTACTTC. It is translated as CASSGATSGSFETQYF.

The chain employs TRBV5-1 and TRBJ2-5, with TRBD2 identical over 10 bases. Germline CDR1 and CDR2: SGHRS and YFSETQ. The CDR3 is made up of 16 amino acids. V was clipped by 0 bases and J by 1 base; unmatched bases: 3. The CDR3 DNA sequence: TGCGCCAGCAGCTTGGGGACTAGCGGACTCCAAGAGACCCAGTACTTC. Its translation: CASSLGTSGLQETQYF.

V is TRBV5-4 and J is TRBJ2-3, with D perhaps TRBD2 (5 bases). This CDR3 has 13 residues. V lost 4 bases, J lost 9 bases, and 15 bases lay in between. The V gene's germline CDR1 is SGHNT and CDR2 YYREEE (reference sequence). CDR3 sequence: CASSVPPGETQYF. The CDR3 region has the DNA TGTGCCAGCAGCGTCCCCCCTGGGGAGACGCAGTATTTT.

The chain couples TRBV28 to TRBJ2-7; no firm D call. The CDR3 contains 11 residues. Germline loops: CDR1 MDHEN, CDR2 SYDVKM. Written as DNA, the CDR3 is TGTGGCCATGGCAAGCCTCACGAGCAGTACTTC. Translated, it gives CGHGKPHEQYF. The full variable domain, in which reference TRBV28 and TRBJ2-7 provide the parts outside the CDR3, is DVKVTQSSRYLVKRTGEKVFLECVQDMDHENMFWYRQDPGLGLRLIYFSYDVKMKEKGDIPEGYSVSREKKERFSLILESASTNQTSMYLCGHGKPHEQYFGPGTRLTVT.

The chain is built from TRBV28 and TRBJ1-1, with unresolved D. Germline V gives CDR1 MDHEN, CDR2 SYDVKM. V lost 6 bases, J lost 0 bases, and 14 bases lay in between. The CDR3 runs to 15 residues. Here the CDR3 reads CASSQYQTVNTEAFF. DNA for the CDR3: TGTGCCAGCAGCCAATACCAAACGGTGAACACTGAAGCTTTCTTT.